Each of the 14 T cell receptor beta chains below was sequenced from the same sample in a study of Ad26.COV2.S vaccination and SARS-CoV-2 variants. Profiled with immunoSEQ multiplex PCR; TCRdb holds only in-frame clones, not every one. This table holds 450,000 to 550,000 clones, about 89% found once. Noted treatment: 19 received Ad26.COV2.S at low or high dose, single or two shots; roughly 5 received placebo; per-sample allocation not given. The samples were gathered on day 63 after the first injection of vaccine or placebo. The sequencing used peripheral blood, collected in a trial of Ad26.COV2.S vaccine versus placebo. These receptors were obtained from a person between 18 and 60 years old who received the Ad26.COV2.S COVID-19 vaccine or a placebo.

CDR3 residues: CASSTGTTNTGELFF. CDR3 in DNA: TGTGCCAGCAGCACCGGGACAACGAACACCGGGGAGCTGTTTTTT. This rearrangement joins TRBV3-1 (or the pseudogene TRBV3-2) to TRBJ2-2, with a weak D call TRBD1 (6 bases). Germline V lookup: CDR1 LGHDT, CDR2 YNNKEL (reference sequence). V was pared by 5 bases and J by 0 bases, with 10 bases between. CDR3 length: 15 amino acids.

This chain uses TRBV3-1 (or the pseudogene TRBV3-2) with TRBJ1-3, with TRBD1 matching 8 bases. Germline CDR1 is LGHDT and CDR2 is YNNKEL (reference sequence). The junction had 5 bases not matched to a gene; V was cut back by 4 bases and J by 0 bases. The CDR3 runs to 16 residues. This CDR3 is CASSPTGDPSGNTIYF. In DNA, the CDR3 is TGTGCCAGCAGCCCGACAGGGGACCCCTCTGGAAACACCATATATTTT.

The V and J genes are TRBV27 and TRBJ2-5; 9 bases fit TRBD2. J lost 5 bases, V lost 8 bases, and 15 bases had no gene match. The length of the CDR3 is 16 residues. Germline V lookup: CDR1 MNHEY, CDR2 SMNVEV (reference sequence). Here the CDR3 reads CASGAEGGRAYETQYF. The DNA of the CDR3 is TGTGCCAGCGGCGCCGAGGGCGGGAGGGCCTATGAGACCCAGTACTTC.

The gene calls are TRBV7-8 and TRBJ1-5, with a tentative D call TRBD1 (5 bases). The CDR3 runs 17 residues. CDR1 is SGHVS and CDR2 is FQNEAQ in the germline V gene. With 1 base removed from V and 2 bases from J, the gap between germline ends came to 15 bases. The CDR3 nucleotides read TGTGCCAGCAGCTTAGGATTGGGGGTTGGAGGCAATCAGCCCCAGCATTTT. This sequence encodes CASSLGLGVGGNQPQHF. Using reference TRBV7-8 and TRBJ1-5 for the parts outside the CDR3, the full variable domain is GAGVSQSPRYKVAKRGQDVALRCDPISGHVSLFWYQQALGQGPEFLTYFQNEAQLDKSGLPSDRFFAERPEGSVSTLKIQRTQQEDSAVYLCASSLGLGVGGNQPQHFGDGTRLSIL.

Remarks on this clone: Only one base separates this from a far larger clonotype, so it likely reflects a read error. Additional DNA sequences in this sample encode the identical CDR3. This rearrangement joins TRBV7-9 to TRBJ2-7; D unresolved. The CDR3 covers 11 residues. CDR1 is SEHNR, CDR2 FQNEAQ, per germline (reference sequence). Trimming took 5 bases from V and 0 from J, leaving 2 bases between them. CDR3 bases: TGTGCCAGCAGCCCCTCCTACGAGCAGTACTTC. Its translation: CASSPSYEQYF.

The chain links TRBV5-6 to TRBJ2-2; no clear D. CDR3 length equals 13 residues. Trimming took 1 base from V and 3 from J, leaving 4 bases between them. Germline CDR1 and CDR2: SGHDT and YYEEEE. Here the CDR3 DNA reads TGTGCCAGCAGCTTGTGGTACACCGGGGAGCTGTTTTTT. This gives the protein CASSLWYTGELFF.

J is TRBJ1-2 and V is TRBV7-9; D gene unclear. From germline, CDR1 is SEHNR and CDR2 FQNEAQ (reference sequence). Deletions cut 2 bases from V and 4 bases from J, with 17 bases between. This CDR3 comprises 16 residues. The CDR3 sequence: CASSLSVRGSGYGYTF. CDR3 nucleotide sequence: TGTGCCAGCAGCTTATCGGTTCGGGGTAGCGGCTATGGCTACACCTTC.

Comments on this clone: Other DNA sequences of this sample code for an identical CDR3. This rearrangement joins TRBV5-1 to TRBJ1-1; 10 nucleotides match TRBD1. Germline V lookup: CDR1 SGHRS, CDR2 YFSETQ. The CDR3 runs to 14 residues. J gave up 5 bases and V 4 bases, and 5 bases lay outside the gene matches. The CDR3 sequence: CASSLDRGRTEAFF. CDR3 DNA: TGCGCCAGCAGCCTGGACAGGGGGAGGACTGAAGCTTTCTTT.

The rearrangement links TRBV7-2 to TRBJ2-1; 14 bases are a match to TRBD2. Germline CDR1 is SGHTA and CDR2 is FQGNSA. There are 16 residues in the CDR3. Trimming removed 5 bases from V and 7 bases from J; junction bases left unmatched: 7. CDR3 residues: CASSSGLAGGINEQFF. The CDR3 DNA reads as TGTGCCAGCAGCAGCGGACTAGCGGGAGGAATTAATGAGCAGTTCTTC.

The J gene is TRBJ1-1, the V gene TRBV5-1; D unresolved. V shed 0 bases and J shed 2 bases, with 8 bases lying between them. CDR1 SGHRS and CDR2 YFSETQ come from the germline V gene. CDR3 length: 14 amino acids. The CDR3 spells CASSLEGINTEAFF. CDR3 coding DNA: TGCGCCAGCAGCTTGGAAGGGATTAACACTGAAGCTTTCTTT.

This clone was counted once. The V and J genes are TRBV3-1 (or the pseudogene TRBV3-2) and TRBJ2-7, with TRBD2 matching over 15 bases. Trimming removed 4 bases from V and 6 bases from J; junction bases left unmatched: 4. This CDR3 has 15 residues. Germline assignment: CDR1 LGHDT and CDR2 YNNKEL (reference sequence). CDR3 amino acids: CASSPRTSGRGEQYF. The CDR3 DNA sequence: TGTGCCAGCAGCCCCAGGACTAGCGGGAGGGGCGAGCAGTACTTC.

This chain connects TRBV5-1 to TRBJ2-1, with a possible D match to TRBD1 (6 bases). The CDR3 covers 13 residues. V lost 4 bases, J lost 3 bases, and 8 bases lay in between. CDR1 is SGHRS, CDR2 YFSETQ, per germline. The CDR3 loop is CASSRQVYNEQFF. The CDR3 coding sequence is TGCGCCAGCAGCCGACAGGTCTACAATGAGCAGTTCTTC.

This rearrangement joins TRBV19 to TRBJ2-7; 9 bases fit TRBD2. Per the germline V gene, CDR1 is LNHDA and CDR2 is SQIVND (reference sequence). J lost 3 bases, V lost 3 bases, and 12 bases had no gene match. This CDR3 is built from 17 residues. In DNA form, the CDR3 reads TGTGCCAGTAGTATCCGGACTAGCGAGATTCGCAGCTACGAGCAGTACTTC. The encoded protein is CASSIRTSEIRSYEQYF.

With regard to this clone: Within the sample, other DNA sequences also encode this same CDR3. V usage is TRBV3-1 (or the pseudogene TRBV3-2) and J usage is TRBJ1-5; 7 nucleotides agree with TRBD1. V was pared by 1 base and J by 3 bases, with 3 bases of the junction left unmatched. The length of the CDR3 is 15 residues. Germline loops: CDR1 LGHDT, CDR2 YNNKEL (reference sequence). CDR3 protein: CASSQGRGYNQPQHF. CDR3 DNA sequence: TGTGCCAGCAGCCAAGGCAGGGGGTACAATCAGCCCCAGCATTTT.